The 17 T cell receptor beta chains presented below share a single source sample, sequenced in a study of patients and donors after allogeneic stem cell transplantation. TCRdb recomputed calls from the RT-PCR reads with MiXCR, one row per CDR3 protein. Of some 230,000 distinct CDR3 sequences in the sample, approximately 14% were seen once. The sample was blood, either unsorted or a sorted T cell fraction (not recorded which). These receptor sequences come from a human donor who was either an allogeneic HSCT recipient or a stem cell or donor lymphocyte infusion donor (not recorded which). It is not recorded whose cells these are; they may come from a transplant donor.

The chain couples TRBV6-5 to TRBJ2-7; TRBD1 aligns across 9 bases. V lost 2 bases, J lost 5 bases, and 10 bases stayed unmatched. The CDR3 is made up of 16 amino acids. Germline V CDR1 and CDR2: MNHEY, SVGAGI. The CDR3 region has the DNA TGTGCCAGCAGTTACGACCGGACAGGGGTGGGAAACGAGCAGTACTTC. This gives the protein CASSYDRTGVGNEQYF.

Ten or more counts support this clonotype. The CDR3 nucleotides are TGCGCCAGCAGCCCGGACTCGATGGGTGAGCAGTTCTTC. Protein sequence: CASSPDSMGEQFF. The V and J genes are TRBV5-1 and TRBJ2-1; a possible D gene is TRBD2 (5 bases). Germline V gene lookup returns CDR1 SGHRS and CDR2 YFSETQ. The CDR3 extends over 13 amino acids. V was pared by 4 bases and J by 9 bases, with 14 bases between.

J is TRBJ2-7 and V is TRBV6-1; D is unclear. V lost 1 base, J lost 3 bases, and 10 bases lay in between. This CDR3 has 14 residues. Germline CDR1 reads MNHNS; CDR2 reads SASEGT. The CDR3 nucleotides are TGTGCCAGCAGTGAAGGTCTGCTCCGCTACGAGCAGTACTTC. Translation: CASSEGLLRYEQYF.

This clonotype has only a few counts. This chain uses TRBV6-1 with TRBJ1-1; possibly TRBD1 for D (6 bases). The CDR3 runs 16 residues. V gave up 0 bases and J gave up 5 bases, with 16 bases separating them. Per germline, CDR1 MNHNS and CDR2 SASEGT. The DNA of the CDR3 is TGTGCCAGCAGTGAAGCGCCCCTGGGGGCGCCGACTGAAGCTTTCTTT. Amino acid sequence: CASSEAPLGAPTEAFF.

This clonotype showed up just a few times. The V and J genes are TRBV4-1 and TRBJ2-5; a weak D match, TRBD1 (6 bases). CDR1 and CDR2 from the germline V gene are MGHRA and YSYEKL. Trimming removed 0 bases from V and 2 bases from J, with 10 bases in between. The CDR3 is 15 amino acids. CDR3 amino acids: CASSQDRTAQETQYF. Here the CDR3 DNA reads TGCGCCAGCAGCCAAGACAGGACAGCACAAGAGACCCAGTACTTC.

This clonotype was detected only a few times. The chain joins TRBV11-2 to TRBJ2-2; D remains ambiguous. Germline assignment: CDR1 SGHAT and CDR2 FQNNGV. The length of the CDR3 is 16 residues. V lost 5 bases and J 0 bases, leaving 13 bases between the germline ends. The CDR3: CASSPGKTANTGELFF. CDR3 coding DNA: TGTGCCAGCAGCCCCGGCAAGACCGCGAACACCGGGGAGCTGTTTTTT.

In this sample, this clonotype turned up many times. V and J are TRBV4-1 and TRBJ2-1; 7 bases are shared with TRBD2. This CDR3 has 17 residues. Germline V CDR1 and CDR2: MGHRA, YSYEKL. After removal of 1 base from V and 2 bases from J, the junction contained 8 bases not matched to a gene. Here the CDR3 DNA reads TGCGCCAGCAGCCAAGGTGGCGGGAGAAAACCCTACAATGAGCAGTTCTTC. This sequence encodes CASSQGGGRKPYNEQFF.

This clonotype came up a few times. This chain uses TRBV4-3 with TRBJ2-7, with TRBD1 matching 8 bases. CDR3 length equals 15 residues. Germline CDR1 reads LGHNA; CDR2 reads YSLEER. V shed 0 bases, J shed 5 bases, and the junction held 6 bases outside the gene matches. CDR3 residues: CASSQDSRGRDEQYF. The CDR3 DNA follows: TGCGCCAGCAGCCAAGACAGCAGGGGGCGCGACGAGCAGTACTTC.

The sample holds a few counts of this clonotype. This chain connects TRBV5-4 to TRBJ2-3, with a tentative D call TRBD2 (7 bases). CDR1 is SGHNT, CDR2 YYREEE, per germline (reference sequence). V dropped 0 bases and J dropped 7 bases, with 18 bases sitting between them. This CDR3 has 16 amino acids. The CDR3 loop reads CASSLDAGAFSNTQYF. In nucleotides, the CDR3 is TGTGCCAGCAGCTTGGACGCGGGGGCCTTTTCGAATACGCAGTATTTT.

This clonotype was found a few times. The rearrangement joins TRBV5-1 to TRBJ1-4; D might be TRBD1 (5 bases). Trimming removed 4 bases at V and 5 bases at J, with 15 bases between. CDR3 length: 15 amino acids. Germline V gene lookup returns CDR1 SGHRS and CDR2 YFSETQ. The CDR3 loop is CASSPLGRENEKLFF. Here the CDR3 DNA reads TGCGCCAGCAGCCCCCTTGGCAGGGAGAATGAAAAACTGTTTTTT.

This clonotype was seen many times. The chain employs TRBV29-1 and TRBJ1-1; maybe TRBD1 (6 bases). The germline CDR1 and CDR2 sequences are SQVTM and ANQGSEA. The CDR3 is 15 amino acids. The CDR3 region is CIVAGGRGGNTEAFF. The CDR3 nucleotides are TGCATCGTGGCGGGGGGGCGAGGGGGAAACACTGAAGCTTTCTTT.

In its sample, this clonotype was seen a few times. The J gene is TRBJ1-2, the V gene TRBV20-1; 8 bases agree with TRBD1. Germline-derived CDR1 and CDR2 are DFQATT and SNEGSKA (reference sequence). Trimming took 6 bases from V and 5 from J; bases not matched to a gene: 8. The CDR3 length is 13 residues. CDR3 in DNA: TGCAGTGCCGCCGACAGGGGAAGTTATGGCTACACCTTC. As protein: CSAADRGSYGYTF.

The CDR3 DNA follows: TGTGCCAGCAGTCTACTAGCGGGGGGGCTGCCTGAGCAGTTCTTC. Its protein product is CASSLLAGGLPEQFF. The chain links TRBV7-3 to TRBJ2-1, with 13 bases aligning to TRBD2. The CDR3 contains 15 residues. Germline CDR1 reads SGHTA; CDR2 reads FQGTGA. With 6 bases clipped from V and 9 bases from J, the junction kept 8 bases outside the gene matches.

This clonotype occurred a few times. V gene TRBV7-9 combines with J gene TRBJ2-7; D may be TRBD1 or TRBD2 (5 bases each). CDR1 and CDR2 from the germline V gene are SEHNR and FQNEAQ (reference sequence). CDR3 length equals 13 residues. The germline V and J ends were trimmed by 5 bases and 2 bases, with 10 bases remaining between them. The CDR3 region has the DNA TGTGCCAGCAGCGGGGGACGGGCCTACGAGCAGTACTTC. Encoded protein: CASSGGRAYEQYF. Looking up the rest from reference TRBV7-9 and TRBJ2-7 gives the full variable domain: DTGVSQNPRHKITKRGQNVTFRCDPISEHNRLYWYRQTLGQGPEFLTYFQNEAQLEKSRLLSDRFSAERPKGSFSTLEIQRTEQGDSAMYLCASSGGRAYEQYFGPGTRLTVT.

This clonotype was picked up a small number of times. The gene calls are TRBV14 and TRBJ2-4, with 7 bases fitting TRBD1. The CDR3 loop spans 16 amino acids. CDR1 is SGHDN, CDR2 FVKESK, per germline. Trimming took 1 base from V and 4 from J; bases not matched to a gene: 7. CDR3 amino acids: CASSQVRQGGKNIQYF. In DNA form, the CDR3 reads TGTGCCAGCAGCCAAGTAAGACAGGGTGGTAAAAACATTCAGTACTTC.

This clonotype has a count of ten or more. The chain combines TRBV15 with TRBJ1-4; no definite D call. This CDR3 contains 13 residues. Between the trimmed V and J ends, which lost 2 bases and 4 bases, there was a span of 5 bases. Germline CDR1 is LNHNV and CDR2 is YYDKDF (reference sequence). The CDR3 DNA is TGTGCCACCAGCAGACAGTTTAATGAAAAACTGTTTTTT. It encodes CATSRQFNEKLFF.

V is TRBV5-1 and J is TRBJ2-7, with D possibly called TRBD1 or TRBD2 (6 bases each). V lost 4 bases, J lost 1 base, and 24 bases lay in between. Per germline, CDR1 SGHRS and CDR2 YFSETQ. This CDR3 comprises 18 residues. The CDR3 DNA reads TGCGCCAGCAGCATCGACCAGGGGCTTAGGGGGACTTCCTACGAGCAGTACTTC. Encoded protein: CASSIDQGLRGTSYEQYF.